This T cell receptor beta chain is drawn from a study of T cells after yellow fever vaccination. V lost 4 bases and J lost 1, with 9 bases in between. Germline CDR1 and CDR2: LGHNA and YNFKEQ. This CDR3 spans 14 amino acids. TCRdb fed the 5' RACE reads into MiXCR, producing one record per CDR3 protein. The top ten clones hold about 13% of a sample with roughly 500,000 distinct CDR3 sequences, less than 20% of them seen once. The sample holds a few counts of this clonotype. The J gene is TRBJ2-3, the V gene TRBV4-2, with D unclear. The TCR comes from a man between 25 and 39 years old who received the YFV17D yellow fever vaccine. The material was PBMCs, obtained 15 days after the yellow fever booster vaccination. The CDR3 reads CASSPEERTDTQYF. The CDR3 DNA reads TGTGCCAGCAGCCCAGAGGAGCGCACAGATACGCAGTATTTT.